The 28 T cell receptor beta chains below were found in one sample sequenced in a study of shared clonotypes between healthy human individuals. Using immunoSEQ multiplex PCR, the repertoire was profiled, and TCRdb retains in-frame clones only, with some absent. The table has about 490,000 clones, roughly 78% seen once; the top ten hold 9.5% to 15%. The sample comprised PBMCs. Source of these receptors: a woman in her thirties or forties in good health. Some clones in this sample may be carry-over from other donors' samples.

The rearrangement links TRBV19 to TRBJ1-1; TRBD1 aligns across 7 bases. CDR1 is LNHDA and CDR2 is SQIVND in the germline V gene (reference sequence). The CDR3 contains 13 residues. V was pared by 5 bases and J by 5 bases, with 5 bases of the junction left unmatched. The chain's CDR3 is CASSSQGDTEAFF. The CDR3, as DNA: TGTGCCAGTAGTTCCCAGGGGGATACTGAAGCTTTCTTT.

J is TRBJ1-2 and V is TRBV28, with no clear D. Germline CDR1 is MDHEN and CDR2 is SYDVKM. Trimming left V 6 bases short and J 4 bases short, with 15 bases between. CDR3 length: 14 amino acids. Here the CDR3 DNA reads TGTGCCAGCAGACCAGCGAGCAGCTCCTATGGCTACACCTTC. Translated, it gives CASRPASSSYGYTF.

This rearrangement joins TRBV11-2 to TRBJ1-1, with D possibly being TRBD1 (5 bases). Germline CDR1 SGHAT, CDR2 FQNNGV. Trimming cost V 4 bases and J 0 bases, with 18 bases left between them. This CDR3 is built from 17 residues. The DNA of the CDR3 is TGTGCCAGCAGCTCGAAGGGAGGGGTTGGCGTGAACACTGAAGCTTTCTTT. Protein sequence: CASSSKGGVGVNTEAFF.

The chain is built from TRBV7-2 and TRBJ2-3; 12 nucleotides match TRBD2. This CDR3 is 16 amino acids long. V gave up 5 bases and J gave up 5 bases; unmatched junction bases: 8. CDR1 is SGHTA, CDR2 FQGNSA, per germline. CDR3 DNA sequence: TGTGCCAGCAGCGTAGGACTAGCGGGATCTCAAGATACGCAGTATTTT. This sequence encodes CASSVGLAGSQDTQYF.

This rearrangement joins TRBV6-5 to TRBJ2-7; D gene unclear. Trimming removed 0 bases from V and 0 bases from J, with 9 bases in between. The CDR3 is 15 residues long. Germline assignment: CDR1 MNHEY and CDR2 SVGAGI. CDR3 in DNA: TGTGCCAGCAGTTACTCGGCAGTTTACTCCTACGAGCAGTACTTC. Protein product: CASSYSAVYSYEQYF.

The V gene is TRBV11-2, the J gene TRBJ2-7; 8 positions agree with TRBD2. There are 16 residues in the CDR3. The ends lost 1 base at V and 3 bases at J; junction bases unmatched: 8. CDR1 and CDR2 (germline): SGHAT, FQNNGV. Written as DNA, the CDR3 is TGTGCCAGCAGCTTAGGGGGCAGCGGGAGTTTCTACGAGCAGTACTTC. The encoded protein is CASSLGGSGSFYEQYF. Together with reference TRBV11-2 and TRBJ2-7, the CDR3 gives the full variable domain: EAGVAQSPRYKIIEKRQSVAFWCNPISGHATLYWYQQILGQGPKLLIQFQNNGVVDDSQLPKDRFSAERLKGVDSTLKIQPAKLEDSAVYLCASSLGGSGSFYEQYFGPGTRLTVT.

The genes are TRBV9 and TRBJ2-2, with TRBD1 matching over 10 bases. The CDR3 spans 16 residues. The germline V gene encodes CDR1 SGDLS and CDR2 YYNGEE. The junction had 9 bases not matched to a gene; V was cut back by 3 bases and J by 7 bases. The CDR3 reads CASSGGTGVTIGELFF. The CDR3 nucleotides are TGTGCCAGCAGCGGAGGGACAGGGGTGACTATCGGGGAGCTGTTTTTT.

J is TRBJ2-7 and V is TRBV29-1; D is ambiguous. With 7 bases removed from V and 1 base from J, the gap between germline ends came to 8 bases. This CDR3 has 11 residues. Germline V gene sequence: CDR1 SQVTM, CDR2 ANQGSEA. The CDR3: CSARVSYEQYF. Here the CDR3 DNA reads TGCAGCGCACGGGTGTCCTACGAGCAGTACTTC.

This chain connects TRBV7-2 to TRBJ2-1, with a tentative D call TRBD2 (5 bases). This CDR3 comprises 14 residues. The V gene's germline CDR1 is SGHTA and CDR2 FQGNSA. V was cut by 4 bases and J by 8 bases, with 15 bases left in between. The CDR3 spells CASSSRSGYDEQFF. The CDR3 nucleotides are TGTGCCAGCAGCTCCAGGTCGGGGTACGATGAGCAGTTCTTC.

DNA for the CDR3: TGTGCCAGCTCACCACTGGGTCCCATGGCGGGTCCCTACAATGAGCAGTTCTTC. Amino acids: CASSPLGPMAGPYNEQFF. The chain carries TRBV18 and TRBJ2-1; D is perhaps TRBD2 (5 bases). Trimming pared 1 base from V and 2 bases from J, leaving 18 bases between. The CDR3 spans 18 residues. CDR1 KGHSH and CDR2 LQKENI come from the germline V gene.

The genes are TRBV7-9 and TRBJ1-2; D gene uncertain. Per germline, CDR1 SEHNR and CDR2 FQNEAQ (reference sequence). The V end lost 1 base, the J end lost 2 bases, and 20 bases lay between the germline ends. The CDR3 consists of 18 residues. The chain's CDR3 is CASSLVLGSAYTNYGYTF. The CDR3, as DNA: TGTGCCAGCAGCTTAGTGTTGGGGTCAGCATACACAAACTATGGCTACACCTTC.

The gene calls are TRBV18 and TRBJ2-1; 10 positions agree with TRBD1. The germline CDR1 and CDR2 sequences are KGHSH and LQKENI. The CDR3 is 15 amino acids. V shed 4 bases and J 5 bases; nucleotides not matched to a gene: 5. CDR3 DNA: TGTGCCAGCTCACTGACAGGGGGCTCTGACAATGAGCAGTTCTTC. It encodes CASSLTGGSDNEQFF.

The chain employs TRBV28 and TRBJ2-7, with 9 nucleotides matching TRBD1. Germline lookup yields CDR1 MDHEN and CDR2 SYDVKM. The CDR3 has 14 amino acids. Trimming took 3 bases from V and 4 from J; bases not matched to a gene: 4. The CDR3 loop reads CASSFPTGGYEQYF. The CDR3 nucleotides read TGTGCCAGCAGTTTTCCGACAGGGGGTTACGAGCAGTACTTC.

The gene calls are TRBV27 and TRBJ2-7; 11 bases agree with TRBD2. The CDR3 has 14 residues. Germline V gene data show CDR1 as MNHEY and CDR2 as SMNVEV (reference sequence). V lost 8 bases, J lost 4 bases, and 7 bases stayed unmatched. CDR3 bases: TGTGCCAGCGTACAGACTAGCGGGAATTACGAGCAGTACTTC. Amino acid sequence: CASVQTSGNYEQYF.

This clone has only one observation. The rearrangement uses TRBV10-3 and TRBJ1-5, with TRBD1 matching 7 bases. The CDR3 extends over 14 amino acids. Per the germline V gene, CDR1 is ENHRY and CDR2 is SYGVKD. J lost 7 bases, V lost 3 bases, and 6 bases had no gene match. The chain's CDR3 is CAISEGGAGQPQHF. CDR3 DNA: TGTGCCATCAGTGAAGGGGGCGCGGGGCAGCCCCAGCATTTT.

This chain links TRBV5-1 with TRBJ2-1, with TRBD2 matching over 9 bases. Trimming cost V 4 bases and J 9 bases; bases outside gene matches: 11. The CDR3 has 15 amino acids. CDR1 and CDR2 from the germline V gene are SGHRS and YFSETQ. CDR3 residues: CASSGRGLAGTEQFF. CDR3 in DNA: TGCGCCAGCAGCGGGCGTGGGCTAGCGGGAACTGAGCAGTTCTTC.

V usage is TRBV5-1 and J usage is TRBJ2-7; tentatively, D is TRBD2 (5 bases). V lost 2 bases and J lost 6, with 15 bases in between. This CDR3 contains 14 residues. The V gene's germline CDR1 is SGHRS and CDR2 YFSETQ. CDR3 nucleotide sequence: TGCGCCAGCAGCTTTAACGAGGGAAGGTCCGAGCAGTACTTC. It codes for CASSFNEGRSEQYF.

The genes are TRBV5-1 and TRBJ1-2; 8 nucleotides line up with TRBD1. Germline V gives CDR1 SGHRS, CDR2 YFSETQ. This CDR3 region has 15 residues. The V and J ends lost 0 bases and 7 bases, in that order; junction bases with no gene match: 8. The CDR3 DNA reads as TGCGCCAGCAGCTTGGAGGCGACAGGGGTGATTGGCTACACCTTC. Residues: CASSLEATGVIGYTF.

CDR3 in DNA: TGTGCCAGTAGTAACAGGGAACCTGGCTACACCTTC. Translated, it gives CASSNREPGYTF. This rearrangement joins TRBV19 to TRBJ1-2, with D perhaps TRBD1 (6 bases). This CDR3 spans 12 amino acids. Between the trimmed V and J ends, which lost 4 bases and 7 bases, there was a span of 10 bases. Germline-derived CDR1 and CDR2 are LNHDA and SQIVND (reference sequence).

The rearrangement joins TRBV11-2 to TRBJ2-3; D might be TRBD2 (5 bases). Germline V lookup: CDR1 SGHAT, CDR2 FQNNGV. This CDR3 is built from 16 residues. The V end was cut by 0 bases, the J end by 4 bases, with 14 bases between. The CDR3 spells CASSLDGWRVSDTQYF. The DNA for the CDR3 is TGTGCCAGCAGCTTAGATGGCTGGCGGGTGTCAGATACGCAGTATTTT.

This clone was detected a few times. The chain employs TRBV27 and TRBJ2-5; 14 bases map to TRBD2. The ends lost 6 bases at V and 5 bases at J; junction bases unmatched: 8. Germline V CDR1 and CDR2: MNHEY, SMNVEV (reference sequence). The CDR3 is 16 amino acids. CDR3 sequence reads: CASSPTGTSGSETQYF. The CDR3 DNA reads TGTGCCAGCAGCCCCACCGGGACTAGCGGGAGTGAGACCCAGTACTTC.

A word on this clone: A single base is all that separates this from a far larger clone, so a read error is likely. The chain is built from TRBV30 and TRBJ1-4; D unresolved. V lost 0 bases, J lost 8 bases, and 10 bases lay in between. The CDR3 is made up of 13 amino acids. CDR1 and CDR2 (germline): GTSNPN, SVGIG (reference sequence). The CDR3 loop reads CAWSVSSNEKLFF. The CDR3 nucleotides read TGTGCCTGGAGTGTAAGCAGCAACGAAAAACTGTTTTTT. Complete variable domain (other parts from reference TRBV30 and TRBJ1-4): SQTIHQWPATLVQPVGSPLSLECTVEGTSNPNLYWYRQAAGRGLQLLFYSVGIGQISSEVPQNLSASRPQDRQFILSSKKLLLSDSGFYLCAWSVSSNEKLFFGSGTQLSVL.

CDR3 bases: TGTGCCACCTCGACTTCGACCCATGAAAAACTGTTTTTT. Protein sequence: CATSTSTHEKLFF. The rearrangement joins TRBV6-6 to TRBJ1-4, with D unresolved. Germline V gene sequence: CDR1 MNHNY, CDR2 SVGAGI (reference sequence). The CDR3 extends over 13 amino acids. V was cut by 10 bases and J by 6 bases, with 15 bases left in between.

J is TRBJ2-5 and V is TRBV9; 8 positions match TRBD2. The ends lost 1 base at V and 4 bases at J; junction bases unmatched: 6. There are 15 residues in the CDR3. The V gene's germline CDR1 is SGDLS and CDR2 YYNGEE. CDR3 DNA sequence: TGTGCCAGCAGCGTAACTAGCGGAAAGGGAGAGACCCAGTACTTC. This encodes CASSVTSGKGETQYF. Based on the CDR3 plus reference TRBV9 and TRBJ2-5, the full variable domain is DSGVTQTPKHLITATGQRVTLRCSPRSGDLSVYWYQQSLDQGLQFLIQYYNGEERAKGNILERFSAQQFPDLHSELNLSSLELGDSALYFCASSVTSGKGETQYFGPGTRLLVL.

V usage is TRBV19 and J usage is TRBJ2-7, with 7 bases lining up with TRBD1. With 3 bases clipped from V and 2 bases from J, the junction kept 13 bases outside the gene matches. This CDR3 contains 17 residues. Germline CDR1 is LNHDA and CDR2 is SQIVND (reference sequence). DNA of the CDR3: TGTGCCAGTAGTATGCCGGGACAGCCGGCCTCTACCTACGAGCAGTACTTC. Residues: CASSMPGQPASTYEQYF.

The chain uses TRBV11-2 and TRBJ2-7, with D unclear. This CDR3 comprises 11 residues. The V end lost 5 bases, the J end lost 9 bases, and 11 bases lay between the germline ends. The V gene's germline CDR1 is SGHAT and CDR2 FQNNGV. The CDR3 is CASSHEKGQYF. The CDR3 DNA is TGTGCCAGCAGCCACGAAAAGGGGCAGTACTTC.

This chain joins TRBV18 and TRBJ2-7; 10 positions match TRBD1. J gave up 1 base and V 3 bases, and 6 bases lay outside the gene matches. Germline V gene sequence: CDR1 KGHSH, CDR2 LQKENI. This CDR3 is built from 16 residues. CDR3 sequence reads: CASSPLPGQGSYEQYF. CDR3 DNA: TGTGCCAGCTCACCTCTTCCGGGACAGGGGTCCTACGAGCAGTACTTC.

This clone was seen once. Other nucleotide sequences in the sample specify the same CDR3. The rearrangement uses TRBV5-4 and TRBJ2-7; 14 positions agree with TRBD2. With 4 bases clipped from V and 5 bases from J, the junction kept 2 bases outside the gene matches. The V gene's germline CDR1 is SGHNT and CDR2 YYREEE (reference sequence). The length of the CDR3 is 14 residues. CDR3 in amino acids: CASSPGLAGDEQYF. The DNA of the CDR3 is TGTGCCAGCAGCCCGGGACTAGCGGGAGACGAGCAGTACTTC.